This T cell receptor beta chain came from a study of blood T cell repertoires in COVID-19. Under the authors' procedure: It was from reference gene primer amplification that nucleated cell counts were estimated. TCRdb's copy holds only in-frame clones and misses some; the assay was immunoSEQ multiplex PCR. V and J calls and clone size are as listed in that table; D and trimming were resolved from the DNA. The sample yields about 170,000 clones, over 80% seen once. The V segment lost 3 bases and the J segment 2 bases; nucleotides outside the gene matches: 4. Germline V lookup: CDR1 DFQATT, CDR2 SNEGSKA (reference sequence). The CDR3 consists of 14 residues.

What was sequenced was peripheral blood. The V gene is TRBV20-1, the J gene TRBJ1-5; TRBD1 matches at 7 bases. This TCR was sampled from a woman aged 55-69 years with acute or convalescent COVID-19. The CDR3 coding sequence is TGCAGTGCTAGTGAGGGGGCAGGCAATCAGCCCCAGCATTTT. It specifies CSASEGAGNQPQHF.